This T cell receptor (beta chain) came from a study of shared clonotypes between healthy human individuals. Whole-study results and caveats: Larger estimated richness was generally recorded for naive subsets relative to memory subsets. It was only blood that was sampled, and tissue repertoires likely differ.

About this clone itself: What it recognizes is unknown.

Authors' processing steps: Owing to the provision of junction-only sequences devoid of quality scores by immunoSEQ, filtering differed. Measured with immunoSEQ multiplex PCR; TCRdb has only the in-frame clones, and not every one. Clone size and the V and J calls come from that table; the DNA yielded D and trimming. Of approximately 2.1 million clones in the sample, 85% to 95% are singletons; the top ten hold about 0.39%. The study separated CD4+ cells into CD45RA+ naive and CD45RA-negative memory subsets. The receptor was isolated from a man in his late teens or twenties in good health. Some clones in this sample may be carry-over from other donors' samples. The sample consisted of naive CD4+ T cells from PBMCs. Subset given: CD45RA+ positively selected.

The CDR3 nucleotides are TGTGCCAGCAGCGTACGGGGAGGAGGGAATGAAAAACTGTTTTTT. Translating gives CASSVRGGGNEKLFF. The chain is built from TRBV9 and TRBJ1-4; D unclear. The CDR3 is 15 residues long. With 1 base removed from V and 5 bases from J, the gap between germline ends came to 12 bases. The germline CDR1 and CDR2 sequences are SGDLS and YYNGEE.